The 32 T cell receptor beta chains below all came from one sample that was sequenced in a study of cytomegalovirus exposure and HLA in healthy donors. In the PCR, 60 Vbeta and 13 Jbeta primers were used. Here immunoSEQ multiplex PCR was the method, and the copy in TCRdb shows in-frame clones only, minus some. The data show approximately 100,000 clones, about three quarters seen once. The specimen sequenced was PBMCs. These receptors all stem from a boy younger than 18 in good health and CMV-seronegative.

This chain links TRBV9 with TRBJ2-2; 8 bases fit TRBD2. The germline V gene has CDR1 SGDLS and CDR2 YYNGEE. The CDR3 extends over 19 amino acids. V shed 0 bases and J 3 bases; nucleotides not matched to a gene: 13. The CDR3 DNA sequence: TGTGCCAGCAGCGTAGAGATAAGCGGGGGACGTCGGGACACCGGGGAGCTGTTTTTT. Translation gives CASSVEISGGRRDTGELFF.

The CDR3 region is CASSSRQGNGYYEQYF. The CDR3 DNA is TGTGCCAGCAGCTCTAGACAGGGAAATGGATACTACGAGCAGTACTTC. The gene calls are TRBV7-2 and TRBJ2-7, with 7 bases that match TRBD1. This CDR3 spans 16 amino acids. In germline, CDR1 is SGHTA, CDR2 FQGNSA. The junction had 12 bases not matched to a gene; V was cut back by 4 bases and J by 3 bases.

The chain recombines TRBV5-6 with TRBJ1-1; D is unclear. Trimming cost V 1 base and J 0 bases, with 7 bases left between them. The germline V gene encodes CDR1 SGHDT and CDR2 YYEEEE. The CDR3 is 14 residues long. CDR3 loop: CASSLSELNTEAFF. Here the CDR3 DNA reads TGTGCCAGCAGCTTGTCCGAGTTGAACACTGAAGCTTTCTTT.

The J gene is TRBJ2-5, the V gene TRBV19; D is unclear. Germline CDR1 is LNHDA and CDR2 is SQIVND (reference sequence). This CDR3 spans 16 amino acids. V lost 5 bases and J lost 1, with 17 bases in between. CDR3 region: CASSSLDEEGQETQYF. As DNA, the CDR3 is TGTGCCAGTAGTTCCCTTGACGAGGAAGGCCAAGAGACCCAGTACTTC.

This clone was counted only a few times. The V and J genes are TRBV6-6 and TRBJ1-6; D remains ambiguous. Germline-derived CDR1 and CDR2 are MNHNY and SVGAGI (reference sequence). The V and J ends lost 7 bases and 9 bases respectively, with 10 bases between them. The CDR3 runs 12 residues. In DNA, the CDR3 is TGTGCCAGCACTAGCGAGGGTTCACCCCTCCACTTT. This gives the protein CASTSEGSPLHF.

The V gene is TRBV6-1, the J gene TRBJ1-1; D perhaps matches TRBD1 (5 bases). CDR1 and CDR2 from the germline V gene are MNHNS and SASEGT. V dropped 4 bases and J dropped 7 bases, with 13 bases sitting between them. The CDR3 contains 13 residues. In DNA form, the CDR3 reads TGTGCCAGCAGTGTTTCAGGGCTGGTTGAAGCTTTCTTT. Protein product: CASSVSGLVEAFF.

The genes are TRBV5-1 and TRBJ1-1; 9 nucleotides line up with TRBD1. With V trimmed by 4 bases and J by 1 base, 8 bases remained unmatched. Germline loops: CDR1 SGHRS, CDR2 YFSETQ. This CDR3 region has 16 residues. For the CDR3, the DNA is TGCGCCAGCAGCACGATCCAACAGGGGGCGAACACTGAAGCTTTCTTT. It encodes CASSTIQQGANTEAFF. The variable domain in full, with the rest retrieved from reference TRBV5-1 and TRBJ1-1, is KAGVTQTPRYLIKTRGQQVTLSCSPISGHRSVSWYQQTPGQGLQFLFEYFSETQRNKGNFPGRFSGRQFSNSRSEMNVSTLELGDSALYLCASSTIQQGANTEAFFGQGTRLTVV.

This chain joins TRBV28 and TRBJ1-1; D remains unclear. V was clipped by 2 bases and J by 6 bases, with 13 bases between them. Per germline, CDR1 MDHEN and CDR2 SYDVKM. This CDR3 contains 14 residues. As DNA, the CDR3 is TGTGCCAGCAGTTTAAAGAGGGAAGGAGCTGAAGCTTTCTTT. Translated: CASSLKREGAEAFF.

The chain couples TRBV18 to TRBJ1-1; D is undetermined. CDR1 is KGHSH and CDR2 is LQKENI in the germline V gene. The germline V and J ends were trimmed by 2 bases and 7 bases, with 14 bases remaining between them. The CDR3 totals 14 residues. The CDR3 spells CASSPSVETIEAFF. The CDR3 DNA reads TGTGCCAGCTCACCAAGCGTGGAGACTATTGAAGCTTTCTTT. Full variable domain (outside the CDR3, taken from reference TRBV18 and TRBJ1-1): NAGVMQNPRHLVRRRGQEARLRCSPMKGHSHVYWYRQLPEEGLKFMVYLQKENIIDESGMPKERFSAEFPKEGPSILRIQQVVRGDSAAYFCASSPSVETIEAFFGQGTRLTVV.

The gene calls are TRBV9 and TRBJ2-7; maybe TRBD1 (6 bases). In germline, CDR1 is SGDLS, CDR2 YYNGEE. Trimming cost V 2 bases and J 1 base, with 10 bases left between them. The CDR3 sequence is 14 residues long. The CDR3 sequence is CASSVTGSSYEQYF. Written as DNA, the CDR3 is TGTGCCAGCAGCGTTACAGGGTCTTCCTACGAGCAGTACTTC.

The chain combines TRBV4-2 with TRBJ2-5; D remains ambiguous. The CDR3 spans 15 residues. V gave up 3 bases and J gave up 2 bases, with 13 bases separating them. Germline CDR1 is LGHNA and CDR2 is YNFKEQ. CDR3 region: CASSQSLGYQETQYF. CDR3 DNA: TGTGCCAGCAGCCAGTCCCTGGGCTATCAAGAGACCCAGTACTTC.

The chain is built from TRBV15 and TRBJ2-3; the match to TRBD2 covers 7 bases. With 5 bases clipped from V and 4 bases from J, the junction kept 18 bases outside the gene matches. The CDR3 is 18 residues long. Germline CDR1 LNHNV, CDR2 YYDKDF (reference sequence). For the CDR3, the DNA is TGTGCCACCAGCTCAGACCCCCTAGTCGGAGGGAGGGCAGATACGCAGTATTTT. It yields the protein CATSSDPLVGGRADTQYF.

This chain links TRBV5-1 with TRBJ1-1; a possible D gene is TRBD1 (5 bases). The CDR3 covers 15 residues. Trimming pared 0 bases from V and 1 base from J, leaving 10 bases between. Germline loops: CDR1 SGHRS, CDR2 YFSETQ. The DNA of the CDR3 is TGCGCCAGCAGCTTGGGCGGGACGGCGAACACTGAAGCTTTCTTT. Translation gives CASSLGGTANTEAFF.

The chain is built from TRBV6-1 and TRBJ1-5; 7 bases align to TRBD1. Germline V CDR1 and CDR2: MNHNS, SASEGT. This CDR3 spans 15 amino acids. Germline trimming cut 3 bases from V and 5 bases from J; bases unmatched to any gene: 7. The CDR3 loop is CASSEGRGYYQPQHF. CDR3 coding DNA: TGTGCCAGCAGTGAGGGCAGGGGGTATTATCAGCCCCAGCATTTT.

The DNA for the CDR3 is TGTGCCAGCAGTACCCACCGGGACAGGGACTCCTACGAGCAGTACTTC. This translates into CASSTHRDRDSYEQYF. V usage is TRBV28 and J usage is TRBJ2-7; 9 bases match TRBD1. The CDR3 spans 16 residues. Germline CDR1 is MDHEN and CDR2 is SYDVKM. With 5 bases clipped from V and 0 bases from J, the junction kept 8 bases outside the gene matches.

The DNA for the CDR3 is TGTGCCAGTAGTATGTCCATTGCAGATAACTACGAGCAGTACTTC. Residues: CASSMSIADNYEQYF. The V gene is TRBV19, the J gene TRBJ2-7; D is uncertain. The CDR3 contains 15 residues. Between the trimmed V and J ends, which lost 3 bases and 3 bases, there was a span of 15 bases. Germline V gene sequence: CDR1 LNHDA, CDR2 SQIVND (reference sequence).

This clone occurred once. The chain is built from TRBV18 and TRBJ1-2, with TRBD1 matching over 7 bases. The length of the CDR3 is 15 residues. Looked up from germline, CDR1 is KGHSH and CDR2 is LQKENI. With 1 base clipped from V and 6 bases from J, the junction kept 8 bases outside the gene matches. CDR3 in amino acids: CASSPLGQTVDGYTF. The CDR3 coding sequence is TGTGCCAGCTCACCACTGGGACAGACAGTCGATGGCTACACCTTC.

The gene calls are TRBV7-2 and TRBJ2-7, with TRBD1 matching over 9 bases. The V gene's germline CDR1 is SGHTA and CDR2 FQGNSA. The CDR3 is 15 amino acids. Trimming cost V 3 bases and J 2 bases; bases outside gene matches: 5. The CDR3 sequence is CASSFPGQGTYEQYF. As DNA, the CDR3 is TGTGCCAGCAGCTTCCCCGGACAGGGGACCTACGAGCAGTACTTC.

Here the CDR3 reads CASSPNPGTYEQYF. The CDR3 coding sequence is TGTGCCAGCAGCCCCAACCCAGGGACCTACGAGCAGTACTTC. The chain is built from TRBV9 and TRBJ2-7, with a weak D call TRBD1 (5 bases). CDR3 length equals 14 residues. Trimming took off 4 bases at V and 2 bases at J, with 13 bases between the two ends. Per germline, CDR1 SGDLS and CDR2 YYNGEE.

This clone was counted only a few times. CDR3 amino acids: CASSPPSVNTEAFF. CDR3 nucleotides: TGTGCCAGCTCACCGCCCAGCGTGAACACTGAAGCTTTCTTT. The chain couples TRBV18 to TRBJ1-1; no reliable D call. From germline, CDR1 is KGHSH and CDR2 LQKENI. Trimming left V 3 bases short and J 0 bases short, with 8 bases between. The CDR3 extends over 14 amino acids.

This clone turned up a few times. The V call is TRBV30, the J call TRBJ1-2, with D uncertain. The CDR3 extends over 11 amino acids. With 6 bases removed from V and 4 bases from J, the gap between germline ends came to 9 bases. Per the germline V gene, CDR1 is GTSNPN and CDR2 is SVGIG (reference sequence). The CDR3 DNA sequence: TGTGCCTGTACTCTTCGCTATGGCTACACCTTC. Translating it yields CACTLRYGYTF.

This chain connects TRBV2 to TRBJ2-1; 7 bases are shared with TRBD2. CDR1 and CDR2 (germline): SNHLY, FYNNEI. CDR3 size: 14 residues. After removal of 4 bases from V and 5 bases from J, the junction contained 5 bases not matched to a gene. CDR3 region: CASSGPSGNNEQFF. The DNA for the CDR3 is TGTGCCAGCAGTGGCCCTAGCGGTAACAATGAGCAGTTCTTC.

The chain joins TRBV7-9 to TRBJ2-1; 7 nucleotides agree with TRBD1. V gave up 5 bases and J gave up 0 bases; unmatched junction bases: 7. CDR3 size: 16 residues. The germline V gene encodes CDR1 SEHNR and CDR2 FQNEAQ (reference sequence). CDR3 residues: CASSPPTGSSYNEQFF. Here the CDR3 DNA reads TGTGCCAGCAGCCCGCCGACAGGGAGCTCCTACAATGAGCAGTTCTTC. Variable domain in full (rest from reference TRBV7-9 and TRBJ2-1): DTGVSQNPRHKITKRGQNVTFRCDPISEHNRLYWYRQTLGQGPEFLTYFQNEAQLEKSRLLSDRFSAERPKGSFSTLEIQRTEQGDSAMYLCASSPPTGSSYNEQFFGPGTRLTVL.

The chain uses TRBV11-2 and TRBJ2-1; D is unclear. V was shortened by 5 bases and J by 7 bases, with 12 bases between the two germline ends. There are 13 residues in the CDR3. From germline, CDR1 is SGHAT and CDR2 FQNNGV. The DNA for the CDR3 is TGTGCCAGCAGCCGGATTCAGCGAAATGAGCAGTTCTTC. Protein sequence: CASSRIQRNEQFF.

The CDR3 region is CASSPPGTGRTEAFF. Here the CDR3 DNA reads TGCGCCAGCAGCCCCCCAGGGACAGGGAGGACTGAAGCTTTCTTT. V and J are TRBV5-1 and TRBJ1-1; 9 positions match TRBD1. The CDR3 length is 15 residues. V lost 4 bases to trimming and J lost 5 bases; unmatched junction nucleotides: 9. The germline V gene encodes CDR1 SGHRS and CDR2 YFSETQ.

This clone was observed a handful of times. The chain combines TRBV6-1 with TRBJ1-1; D possibly corresponds to TRBD1 (6 bases). The CDR3 is made up of 15 amino acids. The V end was cut by 6 bases, the J end by 0 bases, with 14 bases between. The germline V gene has CDR1 MNHNS and CDR2 SASEGT. Here the CDR3 DNA reads TGTGCCAGCAGAAGACAGGATTATATGAACACTGAAGCTTTCTTT. Residues: CASRRQDYMNTEAFF.

The genes are TRBV10-3 and TRBJ1-6; 7 bases match TRBD1. The CDR3 spans 14 residues. The V segment lost 6 bases and the J segment 8 bases; nucleotides outside the gene matches: 7. CDR1 is ENHRY and CDR2 is SYGVKD in the germline V gene. CDR3 residues: CAIRRDRDDSPLHF. The CDR3 bases are TGTGCCATCAGGAGGGACAGAGACGATTCACCCCTCCACTTT.

The chain has TRBV19 and TRBJ1-2, with a possible D match to TRBD1 (5 bases). The CDR3 covers 13 residues. Per germline, CDR1 LNHDA and CDR2 SQIVND (reference sequence). The V gene lost 9 bases and the J gene lost 1 base, with 12 bases spanning the gap. CDR3 amino acids: CASRQNLNYGYTF. The DNA for the CDR3 is TGTGCCAGCCGACAGAATCTTAACTATGGCTACACCTTC.

With respect to this clone: The junction departs from the called germline gene at one end, perhaps through a read error. The rearrangement uses TRBV29-1 and TRBJ2-3; possibly TRBD2 for D (6 bases). The CDR3 has 15 amino acids. Germline-derived CDR1 and CDR2 are SQVTM and ANQGSEA. CDR3 residues: CSVEGVAESTDTQYF. The CDR3 nucleotides read TGCAGCGTCGAAGGGGTAGCGGAGAGCACAGATACGCAGTATTTT.

This clone was observed once. The chain combines TRBV5-6 with TRBJ2-7; the D gene is possibly TRBD1 (6 bases). The CDR3 sequence is 13 residues long. V lost 4 bases to trimming and J lost 2 bases, with 10 bases between them. Germline V CDR1 and CDR2: SGHDT, YYEEEE. The CDR3 here is CASSPGEAYEQYF. The CDR3 nucleotides read TGTGCCAGCAGCCCAGGGGAAGCCTACGAGCAGTACTTC.

This clone has just a few counts. The chain carries TRBV5-4 and TRBJ1-4, with 10 bases lining up with TRBD1. The CDR3 covers 16 residues. CDR1 SGHNT and CDR2 YYREEE come from the germline V gene (reference sequence). With 0 bases clipped from V and 7 bases from J, the junction kept 6 bases outside the gene matches. The CDR3 DNA follows: TGTGCCAGCAGCTTGGCCCCCGGGACAGGGGCTGAAAAACTGTTTTTT. This codes for CASSLAPGTGAEKLFF.

This clone was seen just once. This sequence joins TRBV28 and TRBJ2-7, with TRBD1 matching 9 bases. Germline assignment: CDR1 MDHEN and CDR2 SYDVKM. This CDR3 region has 17 residues. V was clipped by 6 bases and J by 13 bases; unmatched bases: 25. CDR3 region: CASRRATSGTGSLRAYF. As DNA, the CDR3 is TGTGCCAGCAGACGCGCGACCTCCGGGACAGGGTCTCTTCGGGCCTACTTC.